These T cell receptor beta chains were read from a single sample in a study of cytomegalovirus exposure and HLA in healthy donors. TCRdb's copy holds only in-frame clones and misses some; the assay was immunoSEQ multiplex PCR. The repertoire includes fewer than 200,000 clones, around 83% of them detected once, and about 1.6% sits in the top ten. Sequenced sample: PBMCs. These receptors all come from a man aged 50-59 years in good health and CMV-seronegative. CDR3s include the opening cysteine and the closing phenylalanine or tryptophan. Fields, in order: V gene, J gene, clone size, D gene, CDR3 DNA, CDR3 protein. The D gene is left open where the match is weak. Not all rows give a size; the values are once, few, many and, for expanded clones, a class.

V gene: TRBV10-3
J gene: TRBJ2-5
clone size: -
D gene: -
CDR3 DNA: TGTGCCATCAGCACCGAGTTAGCCGGGATCTTGAAGACCCAGTACTTC
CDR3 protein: CAISTELAGILKTQYF

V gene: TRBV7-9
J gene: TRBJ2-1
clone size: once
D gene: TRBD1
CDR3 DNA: TGTGCCAGCAGCTTGACAGGGGCCTCTAATGAGCAGTTCTTC
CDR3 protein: CASSLTGASNEQFF

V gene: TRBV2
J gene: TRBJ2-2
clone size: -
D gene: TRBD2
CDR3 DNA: TGTGCCAGCAGTGGGCCTTTGGCGGGAGTCGGGGAGCTGTTTTTT
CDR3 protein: CASSGPLAGVGELFF

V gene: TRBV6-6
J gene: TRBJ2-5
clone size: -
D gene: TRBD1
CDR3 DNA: TGTGCCAGCGGGACAGAAGAGACCCAGTACTTC
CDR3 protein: CASGTEETQYF

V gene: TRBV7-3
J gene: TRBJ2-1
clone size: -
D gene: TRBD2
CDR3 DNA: TGTGCCAGCAGCACTATCGGACTAGCTGGTGAGCAGTTCTTC
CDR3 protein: CASSTIGLAGEQFF

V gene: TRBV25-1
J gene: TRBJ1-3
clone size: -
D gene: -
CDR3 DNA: TGTGCCAGCAGCCCCGGACTGTTTGGAAACACCATATATTTT
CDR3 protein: CASSPGLFGNTIYF

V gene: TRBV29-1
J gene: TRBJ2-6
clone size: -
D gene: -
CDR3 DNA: TGCAGCGTCCCGGTTGAGTCTGGGGCCAACGTCCTGACTTTC
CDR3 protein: CSVPVESGANVLTF

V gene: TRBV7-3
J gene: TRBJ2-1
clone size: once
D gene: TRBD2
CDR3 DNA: TGTGCCAGCAGCATTAGCGGGAATGAGCAGTTCTTC
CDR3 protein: CASSISGNEQFF

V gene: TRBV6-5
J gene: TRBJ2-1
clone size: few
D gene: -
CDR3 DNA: TGTGCCAGCAGTTCTCCGACTAGCAATGAGCAGTTCTTC
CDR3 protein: CASSSPTSNEQFF

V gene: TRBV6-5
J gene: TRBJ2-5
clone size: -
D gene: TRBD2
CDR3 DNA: TGTGCCAGCAGTTACTCTGGCGGGAGGGTAGAGACCCAGTACTTC
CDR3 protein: CASSYSGGRVETQYF

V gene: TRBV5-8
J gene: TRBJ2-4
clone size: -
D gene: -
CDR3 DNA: TGTGCCAGCAGCTCTATGTTTTTCTTTGCCAAAAACATTCAGTACTTC
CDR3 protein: CASSSMFFFAKNIQYF

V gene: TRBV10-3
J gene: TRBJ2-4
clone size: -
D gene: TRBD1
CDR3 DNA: TGTGCCATCAGTCCCGGTAAAGGGGGCAGGGCCAAAAACATTCAGTACTTC
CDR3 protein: CAISPGKGGRAKNIQYF

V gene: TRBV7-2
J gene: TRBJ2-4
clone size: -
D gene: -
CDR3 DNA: TGTGCCAGCAGCTTAACTCCAGGAAACATTCAGTACTTC
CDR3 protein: CASSLTPGNIQYF

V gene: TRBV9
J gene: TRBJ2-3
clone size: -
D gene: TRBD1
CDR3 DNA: TGTGCCAGCAGTAGACAGGGGGCGACAGATACGCAGTATTTT
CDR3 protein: CASSRQGATDTQYF